Sequencing of this T cell receptor (beta chain) was carried out in a study of molecular identifiers for immune sequencing clone quantification. The sample holds many counts of this clonotype. TCRdb processed the PCR reads anew with MiXCR; each CDR3 protein has one entry. The sample shows 40,000 to 45,000 distinct CDR3 sequences, about a fifth of them seen only once. This CDR3 is 13 amino acids long. Trimming cost V 4 bases and J 4 bases, with 8 bases left between them. Per germline, CDR1 MNHEY and CDR2 SVGAGI. V gene TRBV6-5 combines with J gene TRBJ2-1; D might be TRBD1 (6 bases). Sequenced sample: naive CD8+ T cells from blood, with Jurkat cell RNA spiked in. Specified subset: FACS-sorted CD8+CD4-CCR7+CD45RA+ naive T cells. This TCR was sampled from a human donor in good health. Some libraries in this study had Jurkat cell RNA spiked in. CDR3 in amino acids: CASSSQGYNEQFF. CDR3 bases: TGTGCCAGCAGTTCACAGGGTTACAATGAGCAGTTCTTC.